Sequencing of this T cell receptor (beta chain) was carried out in a study of PD-L1 blockade in urothelial cancer. Study background: Blood samples contained a median approximately 140,000 T cells.

The method was immunoSEQ multiplex PCR; TCRdb's version includes in-frame clones alone and lacks a portion of them. The sample holds around 66,000 clones, about nine tenths seen once. This CDR3 region has 15 residues. After removal of 3 bases from V and 10 bases from J, the junction contained 10 bases not matched to a gene. CDR1 and CDR2 (germline): SGHKS, YYEKEE (reference sequence). Time point specified: peripheral blood 6 weeks after treatment start. The cohort comprised individuals with locally advanced or metastatic urothelial carcinoma. The number of samples from each patient was between 1 and 8, taken pretreatment and on-treatment. Notes on the study in general: Better survival was predicted when blood TCR clonality before treatment fell below the median.

As regards this clone: Its antigen is unidentified.

Here the sequenced sample was PBMCs, taken around atezolizumab (anti-PD-L1) treatment. The clonotype was recovered from a man aged 55 to 70 with urothelial cancer. This sequence joins TRBV5-5 and TRBJ1-6, with TRBD1 identical over 7 bases. This CDR3 is CASSSVTGLESPLHF. Written as DNA, the CDR3 is TGTGCCAGCAGCTCAGTGACAGGGTTAGAGTCACCCCTCCACTTT.